The sequence of this T cell receptor (beta chain) was determined in a study of regulatory T cells in long-lasting Graves disease. Study-wide findings and caveats: A greater number of public clonotypes (under 3,000) was shared by persistent patients than by new patients (approximately 1,000). The study examined only peripheral blood, not thyroid tissue. Accuracy might have suffered from few samples.

As for this clonotype: Its target is unknown.

Germline values: CDR1 GTSNPN, CDR2 SVGIG (reference sequence). Trimming removed 5 bases from V and 10 bases from J; junction bases left unmatched: 8. The CDR3 spans 13 residues. As for time point: persistent/refractory GD, antithyroid drugs over 5 years with positive TRAb. From RNA extracted from PBMCs, the TCR library was made. By American Thyroid Association guidelines, Graves' disease was diagnosed in the cohort. Assembly of TCR beta libraries relied on iRepertoire HTBI primers together with Arm-PCR of CDR3 regions. TCRdb ran MiXCR on the multiplex PCR reads and lists one entry per CDR3 protein. Of a few hundred thousand distinct CDR3 sequences detected, 20% to 25% appear once; the ten largest clones hold roughly 7.7%.

The sequence was obtained from a female donor with Graves disease. The sequencing used peripheral blood mononuclear cells (PBMCs), collected when the disease was refractory, from a patient treated with antithyroid drugs. The chain uses TRBV30 and TRBJ1-6; 7 nucleotides match TRBD1. The CDR3 region has the DNA TGTGCCTGGGAAGGGACAGAGAGATCACCCCTCCACTTT. Amino acid sequence: CAWEGTERSPLHF.